The entry below describes one T cell receptor (beta chain). Sequenced by immunoSEQ multiplex PCR; TCRdb stores in-frame clones only, minus some. The sample records around 120,000 clones, more than 70% being singletons. The V gene's germline CDR1 is SGHTA and CDR2 FQGTGA. This CDR3 has 13 residues. Trimming stripped 3 bases from V and 6 bases from J, with 9 bases between. The source of the sample is a study of T cell responses to AZD1222 COVID-19 vaccine. This chain joins TRBV7-3 and TRBJ1-5; no clear D gene. This receptor was identified in an adult who received the AZD1222 COVID-19 vaccine. The sample here was peripheral blood, taken 28 days after the second AZD1222 dose. In DNA form, the CDR3 reads TGTGCCAGCAGCTTTGACCCAGGTCAGCCCCAGCATTTT. Encoded protein: CASSFDPGQPQHF.